Listed here are 25 T cell receptor beta chains from one sample, sequenced in a study of T cell responses to AZD1222 COVID-19 vaccine (dated by TCRdb to the early 2020s). The time point tag for this specimen amounts to: baseline before first vaccination. Library creation used the immunoSEQ multiplex PCR assay. TCRdb obtained this table from immuneACCESS and retained in-frame rearrangements with V and J assigned. These tables miss some clones; where compared with another copy, unresolved V genes account for less than half of the shortfall, and the remainder is unexplained. For this sample there are roughly 180,000 clones; roughly nine tenths appear just once. The biggest ten clones account for under 2.5% of the sample. Sequences were derived from peripheral blood, sampled on day 0 of AZD1222 vaccination. Receptors originate from an adult in good health.

CDR3 nucleotides: TGTGCCAGTAGTCAGAATATTGGGTACGAGCAGTACTTC. Translation gives CASSQNIGYEQYF. The chain carries TRBV19 and TRBJ2-7; D is undetermined. The CDR3 spans 13 residues. Germline loops: CDR1 LNHDA, CDR2 SQIVND (reference sequence). Deletions cut 5 bases from V and 4 bases from J, with 12 bases between.

The chain recombines TRBV6-5 with TRBJ1-4; D not certain. Germline CDR1 is MNHEY and CDR2 is SVGAGI. Trimming stripped 6 bases from V and 2 bases from J, with 10 bases between. This CDR3 has 14 residues. In DNA, the CDR3 is TGTGCCAGCAGGATCTCCCGCACTAATGAAAAACTGTTTTTT. Translating gives CASRISRTNEKLFF.

The chain recombines TRBV3-1 (or the pseudogene TRBV3-2) with TRBJ2-5; either TRBD1 or TRBD2 may fit D (6 bases each). V was trimmed by 4 bases and J by 1 base, leaving 13 bases between them. This CDR3 is built from 15 residues. Looked up from germline, CDR1 is LGHDT and CDR2 is YNNKEL (reference sequence). CDR3 amino acids: CASSPTGGRQETQYF. In nucleotides, the CDR3 is TGTGCCAGCAGCCCGACCGGGGGCCGCCAAGAGACCCAGTACTTC.

The rearrangement links TRBV10-3 to TRBJ2-2; D is undetermined. Germline CDR1 is ENHRY and CDR2 is SYGVKD. Trimming cost V 5 bases and J 5 bases, with 6 bases left between them. The CDR3 runs to 12 residues. Here the CDR3 DNA reads TGTGCCATCAGTCTTCTAACCGGGGAGCTGTTTTTT. Translation gives CAISLLTGELFF.

The rearrangement links TRBV25-1 to TRBJ2-7; 9 nucleotides align to TRBD1. Per germline, CDR1 MGHDK and CDR2 SYGVNS. The CDR3 is made up of 14 amino acids. Trimming took 8 bases from V and 4 from J; bases not matched to a gene: 9. The CDR3, as DNA: TGTGCCAGCCGCAGGACAGGGGATTCTTACGAGCAGTACTTC. It translates to CASRRTGDSYEQYF.

In its sample, this clone was seen once. The J gene is TRBJ1-2, the V gene TRBV30; D possibly corresponds to TRBD1 (5 bases). Germline assignment: CDR1 GTSNPN and CDR2 SVGIG (reference sequence). The CDR3 length is 13 residues. V lost 0 bases, J lost 6 bases, and 11 bases lay in between. CDR3 residues: CAWSVGEGHGYTF. The CDR3 nucleotides read TGTGCCTGGAGTGTCGGGGAGGGGCATGGCTACACCTTC.

The rearrangement links TRBV11-2 to TRBJ2-7; D unclear. V dropped 4 bases and J dropped 6 bases, with 10 bases sitting between them. Germline values: CDR1 SGHAT, CDR2 FQNNGV. This CDR3 spans 12 amino acids. CDR3 nucleotide sequence: TGTGCCAGCAGCTCCCTCTCGGTCGAGCAGTACTTC. Translation gives CASSSLSVEQYF.

The chain employs TRBV30 and TRBJ1-6, with a weak D call TRBD1 (6 bases). CDR3 length: 16 residues. V gave up 3 bases and J gave up 12 bases, with 24 bases separating them. The germline V gene has CDR1 GTSNPN and CDR2 SVGIG (reference sequence). The DNA for the CDR3 is TGTGCCTGGAGCCAAAACCAGGGGCTTCGGGACGGACCCCTCCACTTT. Its protein is CAWSQNQGLRDGPLHF. The full variable domain, rest sourced from reference TRBV30 and TRBJ1-6, is SQTIHQWPATLVQPVGSPLSLECTVEGTSNPNLYWYRQAAGRGLQLLFYSVGIGQISSEVPQNLSASRPQDRQFILSSKKLLLSDSGFYLCAWSQNQGLRDGPLHFGNGTRLTVT.

The DNA for the CDR3 is TGTGCCAGCAGACCCGACAGTAACAATTCACCCCTCCACTTT. Residues: CASRPDSNNSPLHF. The chain is built from TRBV27 and TRBJ1-6; tentative D call: TRBD1 (5 bases). Per the germline V gene, CDR1 is MNHEY and CDR2 is SMNVEV (reference sequence). This CDR3 has 14 amino acids. Trimming stripped 6 bases from V and 7 bases from J, with 13 bases between.

The chain has TRBV5-6 and TRBJ2-7; 8 bases fit TRBD2. The germline gives CDR1 SGHDT, CDR2 YYEEEE. This CDR3 has 14 residues. Trimming at V came to 0 bases and at J to 6 bases, leaving 5 bases not matched to a gene. CDR3 sequence reads: CASSLAGGPGEQYF. CDR3 bases: TGTGCCAGCAGCTTGGCGGGAGGGCCGGGCGAGCAGTACTTC.

The chain couples TRBV7-6 to TRBJ2-3, with D hard to call. Germline assignment: CDR1 SGHVS and CDR2 FNYEAQ. CDR3 size: 17 residues. Trimming stripped 1 base from V and 0 bases from J, with 14 bases between. In nucleotides, the CDR3 is TGTGCCAGCAGCTTAGGCAGCAACGCTTTTAGCACAGATACGCAGTATTTT. Protein: CASSLGSNAFSTDTQYF.

The chain combines TRBV4-1 with TRBJ2-7, with D uncertain. Trimming took off 2 bases at V and 3 bases at J, with 11 bases between the two ends. This CDR3 has 14 amino acids. Germline V gene lookup returns CDR1 MGHRA and CDR2 YSYEKL. CDR3 sequence: CASSQQTQGYEQYF. CDR3 DNA sequence: TGCGCCAGCAGCCAACAAACACAAGGCTACGAGCAGTACTTC.

The rearrangement uses TRBV7-2 and TRBJ2-1, with 14 nucleotides matching TRBD2. Germline values: CDR1 SGHTA, CDR2 FQGNSA. V was pared by 5 bases and J by 8 bases, with 5 bases of the junction left unmatched. The CDR3 extends over 15 amino acids. The CDR3 region is CASSLTSGRADEQFF. The DNA for the CDR3 is TGTGCCAGCAGCCTGACTAGCGGGAGGGCCGATGAGCAGTTCTTC. The full variable domain, in which reference TRBV7-2 and TRBJ2-1 provide the parts outside the CDR3, is GAGVSQSPSNKVTEKGKDVELRCDPISGHTALYWYRQSLGQGLEFLIYFQGNSAPDKSGLPSDRFSAERTGGSVSTLTIQRTQQEDSAVYLCASSLTSGRADEQFFGPGTRLTVL.

J is TRBJ2-5 and V is TRBV5-4; D not resolved. Germline lookup yields CDR1 SGHNT and CDR2 YYREEE (reference sequence). Trimming cost V 4 bases and J 3 bases, with 13 bases left between them. The CDR3 has 14 amino acids. This chain's CDR3 is CASSNTDWEETQYF. Here the CDR3 DNA reads TGTGCCAGCAGCAACACCGACTGGGAAGAGACCCAGTACTTC.

CDR3 coding DNA: TGTGCCAGCAGCTTAGACTGGGGGGGACCCTACAATGAGCAGTTCTTC. It encodes CASSLDWGGPYNEQFF. J is TRBJ2-1 and V is TRBV11-3, with TRBD2 identical over 7 bases. The CDR3 is 16 residues long. V shed 0 bases and J 2 bases; nucleotides not matched to a gene: 4. CDR1 SGHNT and CDR2 YENEEA come from the germline V gene.

The chain is built from TRBV9 and TRBJ1-1; the D is unclear. The CDR3 loop spans 13 amino acids. Per the germline V gene, CDR1 is SGDLS and CDR2 is YYNGEE. V lost 3 bases and J 0 bases, leaving 6 bases between the germline ends. This chain's CDR3 is CASSEFLNTEAFF. CDR3 nucleotide sequence: TGTGCCAGCAGCGAGTTTTTGAACACTGAAGCTTTCTTT. The variable domain in full, with the rest retrieved from reference TRBV9 and TRBJ1-1, is DSGVTQTPKHLITATGQRVTLRCSPRSGDLSVYWYQQSLDQGLQFLIQYYNGEERAKGNILERFSAQQFPDLHSELNLSSLELGDSALYFCASSEFLNTEAFFGQGTRLTVV.

This chain links TRBV5-6 with TRBJ1-2; D remains ambiguous. The germline gives CDR1 SGHDT, CDR2 YYEEEE. Deletions cut 0 bases from V and 5 bases from J, with 17 bases between. This CDR3 has 16 amino acids. DNA of the CDR3: TGTGCCAGCAGCTTGGTTGGGCATGCCCCTACTTATGGCTACACCTTC. This sequence encodes CASSLVGHAPTYGYTF.

The chain employs TRBV3-1 (or the pseudogene TRBV3-2) and TRBJ1-5; 9 bases are a match to TRBD1. V was clipped by 1 base and J by 6 bases; unmatched bases: 10. CDR3 length equals 17 residues. The V gene's germline CDR1 is LGHDT and CDR2 YNNKEL (reference sequence). The CDR3: CASSQGRDRVYGQPQHF. CDR3 nucleotide sequence: TGTGCCAGCAGCCAAGGCCGGGACAGGGTGTACGGTCAGCCCCAGCATTTT.

The chain employs TRBV9 and TRBJ2-2; D may be TRBD2 (5 bases). Germline loops: CDR1 SGDLS, CDR2 YYNGEE. The CDR3 contains 16 residues. V shed 0 bases and J shed 3 bases, with 12 bases lying between them. This CDR3 reads CASSVVGRRDTGELFF. The CDR3 DNA is TGTGCCAGCAGCGTAGTTGGCAGGCGGGACACCGGGGAGCTGTTTTTT. Full variable domain (remainder filled in from reference TRBV9 and TRBJ2-2): DSGVTQTPKHLITATGQRVTLRCSPRSGDLSVYWYQQSLDQGLQFLIQYYNGEERAKGNILERFSAQQFPDLHSELNLSSLELGDSALYFCASSVVGRRDTGELFFGEGSRLTVL.

The chain recombines TRBV12-3 or TRBV12-4 with TRBJ1-1; maybe TRBD1 (5 bases). The CDR3 covers 13 residues. V was cut by 2 bases and J by 6 bases, with 10 bases left in between. CDR3 residues: CASSLTGLSEAFF. The CDR3, as DNA: TGTGCCAGCAGTTTAACGGGGCTGTCTGAAGCTTTCTTT.

The V and J genes are TRBV4-3 and TRBJ2-5; D gene uncertain. Per germline, CDR1 LGHNA and CDR2 YSLEER. The CDR3 runs to 14 residues. Deletions cut 1 base from V and 1 base from J, with 7 bases between. In DNA, the CDR3 is TGCGCCAGCAGCCAAGTTTACGGCCAAGAGACCCAGTACTTC. Translation: CASSQVYGQETQYF.

The V and J genes are TRBV7-6 and TRBJ2-7; 8 bases map to TRBD1. V lost 0 bases and J lost 6; bases outside the gene matches: 10. Germline V CDR1 and CDR2: SGHVS, FNYEAQ. The CDR3 is 16 residues long. CDR3 nucleotides: TGTGCCAGCAGCTTAGCACAGGGGGAGCCAGGGGTCGAGCAGTACTTC. The encoded protein is CASSLAQGEPGVEQYF. The full variable domain, rest sourced from reference TRBV7-6 and TRBJ2-7, is GAGVSQSPRYKVTKRGQDVALRCDPISGHVSLYWYRQALGQGPEFLTYFNYEAQQDKSGLPNDRFSAERPEGSISTLTIQRTEQRDSAMYRCASSLAQGEPGVEQYFGPGTRLTVT.

The rearrangement joins TRBV27 to TRBJ1-5; D is ambiguous. Germline V gene lookup returns CDR1 MNHEY and CDR2 SMNVEV (reference sequence). With 6 bases removed from V and 6 bases from J, the gap between germline ends came to 12 bases. This CDR3 has 13 amino acids. CDR3 DNA: TGTGCCAGCAGGCCTGGTGGGAGTCAGCCCCAGCATTTT. The encoded protein is CASRPGGSQPQHF.

V gene TRBV11-2 combines with J gene TRBJ1-1; a possible D gene is TRBD1 (6 bases). CDR3 length equals 14 residues. Germline V CDR1 and CDR2: SGHAT, FQNNGV. The V gene lost 5 bases and the J gene lost 6 bases, with 16 bases spanning the gap. The CDR3 loop reads CASSILQGKAEAFF. The CDR3 nucleotides read TGTGCCAGCAGCATCCTACAGGGTAAGGCTGAAGCTTTCTTT.

V usage is TRBV29-1 and J usage is TRBJ2-6; D unclear. CDR3 length equals 13 residues. Germline V CDR1 and CDR2: SQVTM, ANQGSEA. V dropped 2 bases and J dropped 0 bases, with 2 bases sitting between them. CDR3 bases: TGCAGCGTTGAAAACTCTGGGGCCAACGTCCTGACTTTC. Protein product: CSVENSGANVLTF.